One sample yielded the 31 T cell receptor beta chains listed below, sequenced in a study of metastatic and nonmetastatic thyroid tumors. TCRdb re-analyzed the PCR reads using MiXCR. This table has roughly 12,000 clones, 30% to 40% appearing once. All patients were untreated before thyroid surgery. The sequenced material came from tumor tissue. These receptors were obtained from a male donor with papillary thyroid cancer or a benign thyroid nodule (not recorded which). Some clones in this sample may be carry-over from other donors' samples.

The gene calls are TRBV11-1 and TRBJ2-7; unclear D gene. The germline V gene encodes CDR1 SGHAT and CDR2 FQDESV (reference sequence). The CDR3 is 17 amino acids. Trimming removed 0 bases from V and 6 bases from J, with 21 bases in between. The CDR3 nucleotides are TGTGCCAGCAGCTTAGCCCTTGGCGAAGAAAACTGGGGCGAGCAGTACTTC. Its translation is CASSLALGEENWGEQYF.

Worth noting for this clone: No conserved phenylalanine or tryptophan ends this CDR3, so it is likely a read error. No DNA is shown, since the ends of the CDR3 on it are uncertain; the CDR3 is the one TCRdb lists. The CDR3 sequence is CASSLRGGVAASSGANVLTS. The V gene is TRBV5-1, the J gene TRBJ2-6; the D call of TRBD2 is as the table states it, not checked on the DNA. Germline V gives CDR1 SGHRS, CDR2 YFSETQ. The CDR3 is 20 amino acids in total, end residues counted.

V gene TRBV7-8 combines with J gene TRBJ2-7; 9 bases are shared with TRBD2. This CDR3 is 15 amino acids long. V was clipped by 1 base and J by 3 bases; unmatched bases: 4. The germline CDR1 and CDR2 sequences are SGHVS and FQNEAQ. CDR3 DNA sequence: TGTGCCAGCAGCTTAGTTGGTAGCGGGGGCTACGAGCAGTACTTC. This gives the protein CASSLVGSGGYEQYF.

This clone was observed many times. This chain connects TRBV19 to TRBJ2-7; TRBD2 agrees at 14 bases. This CDR3 spans 18 amino acids. Trimming removed 0 bases from V and 7 bases from J; junction bases left unmatched: 11. Germline lookup yields CDR1 LNHDA and CDR2 SQIVND (reference sequence). As DNA, the CDR3 is TGTGCCAGTAGTATAGATCAGCTGACTAGCGGGAGGGCGAGTGAGCAGTACGTC. The encoded protein is CASSIDQLTSGRASEQYV.

The chain couples TRBV28 to TRBJ1-2, with a weak D call TRBD1 (6 bases). The length of the CDR3 is 12 residues. Germline CDR1 MDHEN, CDR2 SYDVKM. This CDR3 is CASVGARRVYTF. For the CDR3, the DNA is TGTGCTTCCGTGGGGGCGCGTCGTGTCTACACCTTC.

Written as DNA, the CDR3 is TGTGCCAGCAGCCAGGGACAGGGAAGCGGGACCCAGTACTTC. Translated, it gives CASSQGQGSGTQYF. This sequence joins TRBV13 and TRBJ2-5, with TRBD1 identical over 9 bases. V was clipped by 5 bases and J by 7 bases; unmatched bases: 8. CDR3 size: 14 residues. The germline CDR1 and CDR2 sequences are PRHDT and FYEKMQ (reference sequence).

The chain couples TRBV24-1 to TRBJ2-3, with D tentatively TRBD1 (5 bases). V lost 7 bases and J 2 bases, leaving 12 bases between the germline ends. Germline V gene data show CDR1 as KGHDR and CDR2 as SFDVKD. The CDR3 runs 14 residues. The CDR3 protein is CATSVGRDTDTQYF. The CDR3 DNA follows: TGTGCCACCAGCGTCGGCAGGGACACAGATACGCAGTATTTT.

This clone is deemed medium-sized (0.01 to 0.1%). The chain couples TRBV7-3 to TRBJ1-6; 11 bases are a match to TRBD1. The CDR3 has 16 residues. With 5 bases clipped from V and 9 bases from J, the junction kept 9 bases outside the gene matches. Germline assignment: CDR1 SGHTA and CDR2 FQGTGA. DNA of the CDR3: TGTGCCAGCAGCAGGGCCGGGACAGGGGGAGGTTCACCCCTCCACTTT. This sequence encodes CASSRAGTGGGSPLHF.

This chain connects TRBV9 to TRBJ2-7, with 9 nucleotides matching TRBD2. The CDR3 consists of 15 residues. Trimming at V came to 0 bases and at J to 4 bases, leaving 5 bases not matched to a gene. Germline CDR1 reads SGDLS; CDR2 reads YYNGEE. CDR3 protein: CASSVGAGGVYEQYF. CDR3 DNA: TGTGCCAGCAGCGTAGGAGCGGGAGGCGTGTACGAGCAGTACTTC. The whole variable domain, filled in from reference TRBV9 and TRBJ2-7, reads DSGVTQTPKHLITATGQRVTLRCSPRSGDLSVYWYQQSLDQGLQFLIQYYNGEERAKGNILERFSAQQFPDLHSELNLSSLELGDSALYFCASSVGAGGVYEQYFGPGTRLTVT.

This clone showed up just a few times. This chain joins TRBV5-1 and TRBJ2-7, with D unresolved. Trimming removed 4 bases from V and 3 bases from J, with 11 bases in between. The germline V gene encodes CDR1 SGHRS and CDR2 YFSETQ. CDR3 size: 13 residues. The CDR3: CASSQDVHYEQYF. The CDR3 region has the DNA TGCGCCAGCAGCCAAGACGTACACTACGAGCAGTACTTC.

With respect to this clone: One end of the junction does not line up with germline, which may come from a read error. The chain joins TRBV5-6 to TRBJ2-7; weak D call: TRBD1 (5 bases). The length of the CDR3 is 14 residues. In germline, CDR1 is SGHDT, CDR2 YYEEEE. The CDR3 loop reads CAISLGPGSNEHYF. In DNA, the CDR3 is TGTGCCATCAGCTTGGGGCCGGGTTCGAACGAGCATTACTTC.

This clone was counted a few times. The chain employs TRBV19 and TRBJ1-4; D gene ambiguous. The CDR3 contains 15 residues. Germline V gene sequence: CDR1 LNHDA, CDR2 SQIVND (reference sequence). The V gene lost 2 bases and the J gene lost 0 bases, with 7 bases spanning the gap. CDR3 in DNA: TGTGCCAGTAGTATAAACAGTGCAACTAATGAAAAACTGTTTTTT. It is translated as CASSINSATNEKLFF.

By its share, this clone is medium-sized. The chain joins TRBV29-1 to TRBJ1-6; a possible D gene is TRBD1 (5 bases). The germline V gene encodes CDR1 SQVTM and CDR2 ANQGSEA. Trimming shortened V by 0 bases and J by 10 bases, and 10 bases separated the two germline ends. The CDR3 runs to 13 residues. As DNA, the CDR3 is TGCAGCGTTGAAGATGGGCGGGGGTCACCCCTCCACTTT. It encodes CSVEDGRGSPLHF.

The chain has TRBV12-3 or TRBV12-4 and TRBJ2-7, with 8 bases matching TRBD2. The CDR3 contains 14 residues. CDR3 sequence: CVSSVSGMAYEQYV. The CDR3 DNA is TGTGTCAGCAGTGTTAGCGGGATGGCCTACGAGCAGTACGTC.

V usage is TRBV7-2 and J usage is TRBJ1-3, with D unclear. Germline CDR1 reads SGHTA; CDR2 reads FQGNSA. The CDR3 runs 14 residues. V gave up 4 bases and J gave up 1 base, with 8 bases separating them. The CDR3 nucleotides are TGTGCCAGCAGCTCGGGTGGTTCTGGAAACACCATATATTTT. Translated: CASSSGGSGNTIYF.

Points on this clone: A much larger clone sits a single nucleotide away, making a read error possible. The V gene is TRBV4-1, the J gene TRBJ2-1, with 7 nucleotides matching TRBD2. V gave up 0 bases and J gave up 2 bases; unmatched junction bases: 7. The CDR3 consists of 17 residues. From germline, CDR1 is MGHRA and CDR2 YSYEKL. CDR3 sequence (DNA): TGCGCCAGCAGCCAAGACGTGGGGGGGAGCACCTACAATGAGCAGTTCTTC. This translates into CASSQDVGGSTYNEQFF.

The table lists this clone with a few counts. The chain links TRBV20-1 to TRBJ2-7, with 12 nucleotides matching TRBD2. The CDR3 is 14 amino acids. Unmatched junction bases numbered 4, after V lost 1 base and J lost 6 bases. Germline V gives CDR1 DFQATT, CDR2 SNEGSKA (reference sequence). This CDR3 reads CSARGGTSGFEQYF. CDR3 nucleotide sequence: TGCAGTGCTAGAGGGGGGACTAGCGGGTTCGAGCAGTACTTC.

Comments on this clone: At one end the junction does not follow the germline gene, possibly because of a read error. The rearrangement joins TRBV24-1 to TRBJ2-2; 9 bases are shared with TRBD1. This CDR3 comprises 15 residues. The V gene's germline CDR1 is KGHDR and CDR2 SFDVKD. CDR3 sequence reads: CSTSDPSTGGGELFF. CDR3 nucleotide sequence: TGTTCCACCAGTGATCCCTCGACAGGGGGCGGGGAGCTGTTTTTT.

The gene calls are TRBV28 and TRBJ2-7; 11 nucleotides match TRBD2. Germline V CDR1 and CDR2: MDHEN, SYDVKM. CDR3 length: 13 amino acids. With V trimmed by 7 bases and J by 5 bases, 4 bases remained unmatched. The CDR3 loop is CASKTSGTHEQYF. CDR3 DNA sequence: TGTGCCAGCAAGACTAGCGGGACCCACGAGCAGTACTTC. Variable domain in full (rest from reference TRBV28 and TRBJ2-7): DVKVTQSSRYLVKRTGEKVFLECVQDMDHENMFWYRQDPGLGLRLIYFSYDVKMKEKGDIPEGYSVSREKKERFSLILESASTNQTSMYLCASKTSGTHEQYFGPGTRLTVT.

This clone was counted ten times or more. This chain joins TRBV25-1 and TRBJ1-1, with 9 positions matching TRBD1. This CDR3 comprises 15 residues. Germline loops: CDR1 MGHDK, CDR2 SYGVNS. The V gene end was trimmed by 4 bases and the J gene end by 1 base; junction bases not matched to a gene: 4. In nucleotides, the CDR3 is TGTGCCAGCAGTGTACTGACAGGGGGGAACACTGAAGCTTTCTTT. It translates to CASSVLTGGNTEAFF.

V usage is TRBV7-2 and J usage is TRBJ2-3; 8 bases align to TRBD1. Germline lookup yields CDR1 SGHTA and CDR2 FQGNSA. The CDR3 has 14 amino acids. V was pared by 3 bases and J by 1 base, with 0 bases of the junction left unmatched. This chain's CDR3 is CASSLDRGTDTQYF. Written as DNA, the CDR3 is TGTGCCAGCAGCTTGGACAGGGGCACAGATACGCAGTATTTT.

Comments on this clone: At one end, the junction sequence differs from germline, possibly due to a read error. V gene TRBV19 combines with J gene TRBJ1-1, with D uncertain. The CDR3 sequence is 14 residues long. CDR1 and CDR2 from the germline V gene are LNHDA and SQIVND (reference sequence). The CDR3 is CARSIMGAVTEAFF. CDR3 bases: TGTGCCCGTAGTATTATGGGTGCTGTCACTGAAGCTTTCTTT.

This clone is categorized as medium-sized. The chain is built from TRBV6-1 and TRBJ1-3; D unresolved. The CDR3 consists of 15 residues. Deletions cut 6 bases from V and 2 bases from J, with 14 bases between. Germline CDR1 and CDR2: MNHNS and SASEGT. The CDR3 is CASRQGTFTGNTIYF. CDR3 DNA sequence: TGTGCCAGCAGGCAAGGTACCTTCACTGGAAACACCATATATTTT.

The rearrangement links TRBV5-1 to TRBJ2-1, with 8 bases identical to TRBD1. This CDR3 has 17 residues. Germline CDR1 reads SGHRS; CDR2 reads YFSETQ. V was pared by 0 bases and J by 1 base, with 6 bases of the junction left unmatched. DNA for the CDR3: TGCGCCAGCAGCTTGGCCCATCAGGGGGCTTCCTACAATGAGCAGTTCTTC. Translation gives CASSLAHQGASYNEQFF.

This clone occurred once. The chain employs TRBV20-1 and TRBJ1-3; no firm D call. CDR3 length: 15 amino acids. Germline values: CDR1 DFQATT, CDR2 SNEGSKA (reference sequence). Trimming took off 0 bases at V and 0 bases at J, with 9 bases between the two ends. The CDR3: CSARDSYSSGNTIYF. CDR3 sequence (DNA): TGCAGTGCTAGAGACAGCTACTCCTCTGGAAACACCATATATTTT.

Concerning this clone: At one end the junction does not follow the germline gene, possibly because of a read error. The sample contains more than one DNA sequence encoding this CDR3. The genes are TRBV19 and TRBJ1-5; D might be TRBD1 (5 bases). The germline gives CDR1 LNHDA, CDR2 SQIVND (reference sequence). The CDR3 totals 13 residues. CDR3 sequence: CASGTGSNQPQHF. Here the CDR3 DNA reads TGTGCCAGCGGGACGGGTAGCAATCAGCCGCAGCATTTT.

This clone was counted only a few times. This rearrangement joins TRBV12-3 or TRBV12-4 to TRBJ1-5; 8 positions match TRBD1. The junction had 7 bases not matched to a gene; V was cut back by 5 bases and J by 7 bases. The CDR3 has 14 residues. CDR3 in DNA: TGTGCCAGCAGTCAACAGGGGGAAAGACAGCCCCAGCATTTT. It is translated as CASSQQGERQPQHF.

The chain joins TRBV2 to TRBJ2-1; 8 positions agree with TRBD2. This CDR3 has 12 residues. Germline CDR1 reads SNHLY; CDR2 reads FYNNEI. The J segment lost 10 bases and the V segment lost 6 bases, leaving 5 bases of the junction unmatched. The CDR3 reads CASRISGGEQFF. The CDR3 DNA sequence: TGTGCCAGCAGGATCTCGGGGGGGGAGCAGTTCTTC.

Ten or more counts support this clone. The CDR3 region has the DNA TGTGCCAGCGGCCAGGCTAACACTGAAGCTTTCTTT. Its translation is CASGQANTEAFF. This chain links TRBV11-2 with TRBJ1-1, with D unclear. Germline CDR1 is SGHAT and CDR2 is FQNNGV. V lost 8 bases and J lost 2, with 9 bases in between. This CDR3 spans 12 amino acids.

The chain uses TRBV11-2 and TRBJ2-1, with TRBD2 matching over 8 bases. Germline CDR1 is SGHAT and CDR2 is FQNNGV. Trimming cost V 5 bases and J 2 bases; bases outside gene matches: 5. CDR3 size: 15 residues. The CDR3 spells CASSRERGTYNEQFF. CDR3 bases: TGTGCCAGCAGCCGGGAGCGGGGGACCTACAATGAGCAGTTCTTC.

This clone is medium-sized. The chain uses TRBV20-1 and TRBJ2-5, with 8 bases matching TRBD1. This CDR3 is 14 amino acids long. Looked up from germline, CDR1 is DFQATT and CDR2 is SNEGSKA (reference sequence). V shed 2 bases and J 2 bases; nucleotides not matched to a gene: 4. The CDR3 here is CSARLWDRQETQYF. DNA of the CDR3: TGCAGTGCTAGATTATGGGACAGGCAAGAGACCCAGTACTTC.